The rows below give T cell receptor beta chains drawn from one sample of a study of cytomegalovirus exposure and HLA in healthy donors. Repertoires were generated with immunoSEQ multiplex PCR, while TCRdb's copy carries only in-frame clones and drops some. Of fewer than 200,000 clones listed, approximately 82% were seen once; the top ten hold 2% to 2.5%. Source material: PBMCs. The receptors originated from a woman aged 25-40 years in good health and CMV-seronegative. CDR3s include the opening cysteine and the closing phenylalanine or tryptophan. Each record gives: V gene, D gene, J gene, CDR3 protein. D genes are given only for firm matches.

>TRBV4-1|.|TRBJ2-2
CASSQPGQRANTGELFF
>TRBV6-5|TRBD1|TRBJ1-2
CASRLEGQGANGYTF
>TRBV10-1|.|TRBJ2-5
CASSESPPSQGWGLQETQYF
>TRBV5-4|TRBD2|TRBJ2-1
CASSLGSGGVYNEQFF
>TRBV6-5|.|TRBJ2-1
CASSYSGASGNEQFF
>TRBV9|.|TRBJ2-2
CASSVGAGPDTGELFF
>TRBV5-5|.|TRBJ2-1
CASSLSRSYNEQFF
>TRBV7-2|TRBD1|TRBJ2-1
CASSLGTGGNEQFF
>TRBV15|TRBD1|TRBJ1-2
CATSRGPTQGARVYGYTF
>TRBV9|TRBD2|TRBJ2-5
CASSVGLAGGSIQETQYF
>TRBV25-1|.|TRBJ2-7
CARTYPRLDASYEQYF